The rows below give T cell receptor beta chains drawn from one sample of a study of CD8 T cells in ankylosing spondylitis. Each CDR3 protein is one row after TCRdb ran MiXCR on the 5' RACE reads. The data show hundreds of thousands of distinct CDR3 sequences, about an eighth seen once. The sample comprised blood, either unsorted or a sorted T cell fraction (not recorded which). The receptors were sampled from a male donor with ankylosing spondylitis. Each CDR3 is given with its conserved first and last residue. A D gene is named only where the DNA matches it firmly. Rows may omit the clone size; those that give it use once, few, many or a size class.

clone_size j_call cdr3_length v_call d_call cdr3_aa cdr3_nt
few TRBJ2-5 14 TRBV7-9 - CASRTRGHEETQYF TGTGCCAGCAGGACCAGGGGTCACGAAGAGACCCAGTACTTC
few TRBJ1-4 16 TRBV10-3 - CATGPGPISDNEKLFF TGTGCCACCGGACCAGGCCCCATTTCCGATAATGAAAAACTGTTTTTT
- TRBJ1-4 14 TRBV2 TRBD1 CASRRDRVDEKLFF TGTGCCAGCCGCCGGGACAGGGTCGACGAAAAACTGTTTTTT
- TRBJ2-5 12 TRBV20-1 - CSASPFQETQYF TGCAGTGCTAGCCCGTTCCAAGAGACCCAGTACTTC
- TRBJ2-5 16 TRBV28 - CASSFHRSSAQETQYF TGTGCCAGCAGTTTTCATCGGTCTAGCGCTCAAGAGACCCAGTACTTC
- TRBJ2-6 15 TRBV18 - CASSPGGREANVLTF TGTGCCAGCTCACCAGGAGGGAGAGAGGCCAACGTCCTGACTTTC
- TRBJ1-2 13 TRBV20-1 - CSAIHTRQRGYTF TGCAGTGCGATTCACACGAGACAGCGCGGCTACACCTTC
- TRBJ2-7 11 TRBV29-1 TRBD1 CSVGQGEEQYF TGCAGCGTGGGACAGGGGGAAGAGCAGTACTTC
- TRBJ1-5 16 TRBV18 - CASSRGVYRDNQPQHF TGTGCCAGCTCACGGGGGGTGTACCGAGACAATCAGCCCCAGCATTTT
many TRBJ1-2 15 TRBV7-2 TRBD1 CASSRPGQGFYGYTF TGTGCCAGCAGCCGCCCGGGACAGGGCTTCTATGGCTACACCTTC
few TRBJ1-6 16 TRBV15 TRBD1 CATSRGQGAGDSPLHF TGTGCCACCAGCAGAGGACAGGGGGCAGGGGATTCACCCCTCCACTTT
few TRBJ2-2 13 TRBV20-1 TRBD1 CSALTGTTGELFF TGCAGTGCCCTGACAGGGACCACCGGGGAGCTGTTTTTT
- TRBJ2-7 15 TRBV20-1 - CSARDRGGNSYEQYF TGCAGTGCTAGAGATCGGGGCGGGAACTCCTACGAGCAGTACTTC
many TRBJ2-1 13 TRBV29-1 TRBD2 CSAGGDPGNEQFF TGCAGCGCCGGGGGGGACCCGGGGAATGAGCAGTTCTTC
few TRBJ1-1 12 TRBV20-1 - CSAMAGNTEAFF TGCAGTGCTATGGCAGGGAACACTGAAGCTTTCTTT
many TRBJ1-5 14 TRBV20-1 - CSAAGLTYNQPQHF TGCAGTGCTGCGGGACTGACGTACAATCAGCCCCAGCATTTT
- TRBJ2-7 15 TRBV9 - CASSVDYGVTYEQYF TGTGCCAGCAGCGTAGATTATGGGGTGACCTACGAGCAGTACTTC
many TRBJ2-2 15 TRBV5-1 TRBD2 CASSGTSGNTGELFF TGCGCCAGCAGTGGGACTAGCGGTAACACCGGGGAGCTGTTTTTT
- TRBJ1-1 16 TRBV7-9 - CASNTPAGVVNTEAFF TGTGCCAGCAACACCCCGGCGGGGGTAGTGAACACTGAAGCTTTCTTT
few TRBJ1-1 12 TRBV6-2/TRBV6-3 - CASSVLDTEAFF TGTGCCAGCAGTGTGTTGGACACTGAAGCTTTCTTT
- TRBJ2-1 11 TRBV24-1 - CATRREGEQFF TGTGCCACCCGCCGTGAGGGAGAGCAGTTCTTC
- TRBJ1-2 14 TRBV10-3 - CAIGESTRGRGYTF TGTGCCATCGGTGAGTCAACTAGGGGAAGGGGCTACACCTTC
few TRBJ2-2 16 TRBV5-1 TRBD1 CASSPGTVANTGELFF TGCGCCAGCAGCCCCGGGACAGTCGCGAACACCGGGGAGCTGTTTTTT
- TRBJ2-3 13 TRBV20-1 TRBD2 CSAHSGVTDTQYF TGCAGTGCTCATAGCGGGGTCACAGATACGCAGTATTTT
many TRBJ1-5 14 TRBV20-1 - CSATQFGGHQPQHF TGCAGTGCTACCCAATTCGGGGGCCATCAGCCCCAGCATTTT
few TRBJ1-1 12 TRBV28 - CAGFRVGGEAFF TGTGCTGGGTTTAGGGTCGGTGGTGAAGCTTTCTTT
- TRBJ2-3 16 TRBV20-1 TRBD2 CSASPPELAATDTQYF TGCAGTGCTAGCCCCCCGGAGCTAGCGGCCACAGATACGCAGTATTTT
many TRBJ2-7 16 TRBV7-2 TRBD1 CASSSMTGGSFGEQYF TGTGCCAGCAGCTCCATGACAGGGGGCAGTTTCGGCGAGCAGTACTTC
many TRBJ1-1 12 TRBV29-1 - CSVARGNTEAFF TGCAGCGTTGCCAGGGGGAACACTGAAGCTTTCTTT
- TRBJ2-2 16 TRBV7-3 TRBD2 CASSKSSGGNTGELFF TGTGCCAGCAGCAAGAGTAGCGGGGGAAACACCGGGGAGCTGTTTTTT
few TRBJ2-3 17 TRBV4-2 TRBD2 CASSLSTTSGARDTQYF TGTGCCAGCAGCCTCAGTACGACTAGCGGGGCTAGAGATACGCAGTATTTT
- TRBJ2-7 17 TRBV6-5 - CASSYSYPGLRGDEQYF TGTGCCAGCAGTTACTCTTACCCGGGACTTCGAGGGGACGAGCAGTACTTC
- TRBJ2-7 15 TRBV13 - CASSPRPVGVYEQYF TGTGCCAGCAGCCCCCGGCCGGTCGGGGTTTACGAGCAGTACTTC
- TRBJ2-7 16 TRBV12-1 - CASSFAQDPVFNEQYF TGTGCCAGCAGCTTTGCGCAGGACCCCGTTTTTAACGAGCAGTACTTC
few TRBJ2-7 15 TRBV7-9 TRBD1 CASSKDRVIGYEQYF TGTGCCAGCAGCAAGGACAGGGTGATAGGCTACGAGCAGTACTTC
few TRBJ1-2 15 TRBV12-3/TRBV12-4 TRBD1 CASSIRTGGNYGYTF TGTGCCAGCAGCATCAGGACAGGGGGGAACTATGGCTACACCTTC
few TRBJ2-3 15 TRBV20-1 TRBD2 CSASGLAGAIDTQYF TGCAGTGCTAGTGGGCTAGCGGGAGCAATAGATACGCAGTATTTT
- TRBJ2-7 15 TRBV5-1 TRBD2 CASSPGLAGNYEQYF TGCGCCAGCAGTCCCGGACTAGCGGGTAACTACGAGCAGTACTTC
- TRBJ2-3 11 TRBV6-4 - CASSDGRHSYF TGTGCCAGCAGTGACGGCAGGCATTCGTATTTT
many TRBJ1-1 13 TRBV20-1 TRBD1 CSASRDRGTEAFF TGCAGTGCTAGCCGAGACAGGGGGACTGAAGCTTTCTTT
- TRBJ2-7 11 TRBV20-1 - CSVSKVYEQYF TGCAGTGTTAGTAAGGTCTACGAGCAGTACTTC
few TRBJ2-1 17 TRBV20-1 TRBD2 CSARRLAGDSVRNEQFF TGCAGTGCTAGACGACTAGCGGGAGATTCGGTCCGCAATGAGCAGTTCTTC